This T cell receptor (beta chain) derives from a study of OX40 agonist ivuxolimab in advanced cancers. About the study: Earlier anti-PD-1, anti-PD-L1 or anti-CTLA-4 therapy was permitted; roughly 37% had received some. Study-wide results and limits: Expanded clones belonging to CD8+ T cells outnumbered, on average, those of CD4+. Clones of CD4+ and CD8+ blood T cells grew by week 6 at doses of 0.1 to 3.0 mg/kg.

Libraries were prepared by immunoSEQ multiplex PCR; TCRdb keeps only in-frame clonotypes and omits some of them. The table has 15,000 or so clones, around three quarters seen once. Germline V CDR1 and CDR2: LNHDA, SQIVND (reference sequence). The CDR3 loop spans 14 amino acids. V lost 7 bases and J 3 bases, leaving 13 bases between the germline ends. About this clone itself: Its antigen is currently unknown.

The source is an adult with an advanced solid tumor such as melanoma, head and neck, liver or kidney cancer. The input for sequencing was CD4+ or CD8+ T cells sorted from blood, taken in a trial of the OX40 agonist ivuxolimab. The rearrangement joins TRBV19 to TRBJ2-1, with a possible D match to TRBD2 (6 bases). Written as DNA, the CDR3 is TGTGCCAGTAATGCCGGGACTCGCTACAATGAGCAGTTCTTC. Its protein product is CASNAGTRYNEQFF.